This TCR beta chain was recovered during a study of blood T cell repertoires in COVID-19. Trimming left V 2 bases short and J 5 bases short, with 10 bases between. The CDR3 is 14 amino acids. Germline lookup yields CDR1 MNHNY and CDR2 SVGAGI (reference sequence). Produced via immunoSEQ multiplex PCR; TCRdb's table is partial and in-frame only. The sample consists of tens of thousands of clones, roughly 90% of them appearing once. The chain combines TRBV6-6 with TRBJ1-5; D gene uncertain. The source material was peripheral blood. The TCR sequence derives from a man in his forties with COVID-19, enrolled during active disease. CDR3 coding DNA: TGTGCCAGCAGTTACGGAGAAATCGATCAGCCCCAGCATTTT. Protein sequence: CASSYGEIDQPQHF.